These 12 T cell receptor beta chains originate from one sample sequenced in a study of cytomegalovirus exposure and HLA in healthy donors. The PCR made use of 60 Vbeta and 13 Jbeta primers. Sequenced by immunoSEQ multiplex PCR; TCRdb stores in-frame clones only, minus some. The sample has 150,000 to 180,000 clones; around 82% are singletons. Input material: PBMCs. The source is a woman between 40 and 50 years old in good health and CMV-seropositive.

V gene TRBV7-7 combines with J gene TRBJ2-7; D possibly corresponds to TRBD2 (5 bases). The ends were cut back, 1 base at V and 4 bases at J, with 11 bases in the middle. CDR3 length: 14 residues. Germline values: CDR1 SSHAT, CDR2 FNYEAQ (reference sequence). CDR3 residues: CASSLGRGSYEQYF. The CDR3 nucleotides are TGTGCCAGCAGCTTAGGACGGGGATCGTACGAGCAGTACTTC.

The CDR3 reads CASSVGTGRGGYTF. CDR3 nucleotides: TGTGCCAGCAGTGTCGGGACAGGGAGAGGTGGCTACACCTTC. V is TRBV27 and J is TRBJ1-2, with TRBD1 matching 9 bases. The germline V gene encodes CDR1 MNHEY and CDR2 SMNVEV (reference sequence). The J segment lost 7 bases and the V segment lost 5 bases, leaving 8 bases of the junction unmatched. The CDR3 covers 14 residues.

CDR3 sequence: CASSSQGSLSNQPQHF. Here the CDR3 DNA reads TGTGCCAGCAGCTCACAGGGATCCTTAAGCAATCAGCCCCAGCATTTT. The rearrangement joins TRBV7-8 to TRBJ1-5; TRBD1 is a possible D gene (6 bases). Germline assignment: CDR1 SGHVS and CDR2 FQNEAQ. The CDR3 runs 16 residues. Trimming pared 4 bases from V and 1 base from J, leaving 14 bases between. Drawing the rest from reference TRBV7-8 and TRBJ1-5, the complete variable domain is GAGVSQSPRYKVAKRGQDVALRCDPISGHVSLFWYQQALGQGPEFLTYFQNEAQLDKSGLPSDRFFAERPEGSVSTLKIQRTQQEDSAVYLCASSSQGSLSNQPQHFGDGTRLSIL.

This clone was detected only once. The chain joins TRBV5-1 to TRBJ1-1, with 9 bases matching TRBD1. There are 15 residues in the CDR3. The V and J ends lost 0 bases and 2 bases, in that order; junction bases with no gene match: 2. Per the germline V gene, CDR1 is SGHRS and CDR2 is YFSETQ. CDR3 in DNA: TGCGCCAGCAGCTTGGGCACAGGGGGCAACACTGAAGCTTTCTTT. Its protein product is CASSLGTGGNTEAFF.

The rearrangement joins TRBV10-1 to TRBJ1-5; D possibly corresponds to TRBD1 (5 bases). This CDR3 comprises 14 residues. Trimming cost V 6 bases and J 3 bases, with 12 bases left between them. Germline V lookup: CDR1 WNHNN, CDR2 SYGVQD (reference sequence). CDR3 DNA: TGCGCCAGCAGCCCCGGGGGTTACAATCAGCCCCAGCATTTT. This codes for CASSPGGYNQPQHF.

The chain uses TRBV28 and TRBJ1-2, with 8 positions matching TRBD1. This CDR3 has 12 amino acids. J was trimmed by 4 bases and V by 8 bases; bases with no gene match: 3. Germline V gene lookup returns CDR1 MDHEN and CDR2 SYDVKM. CDR3 sequence reads: CASGGQVYGYTF. CDR3 coding DNA: TGTGCCAGCGGGGGACAGGTCTATGGCTACACCTTC.

The CDR3 loop is CASSLPDTGMNTEAFF. The CDR3 DNA follows: TGTGCCAGCAGCCTTCCGGACACGGGCATGAACACTGAAGCTTTCTTT. J is TRBJ1-1 and V is TRBV28, with a tentative D call TRBD1 (5 bases). Trimming left V 6 bases short and J 0 bases short, with 17 bases between. CDR3 size: 16 residues. CDR1 and CDR2 from the germline V gene are MDHEN and SYDVKM.

This chain uses TRBV4-1 with TRBJ2-4, with 13 bases that match TRBD2. This CDR3 is built from 18 residues. The germline V gene has CDR1 MGHRA and CDR2 YSYEKL. V was clipped by 1 base and J by 1 base; unmatched bases: 4. The CDR3 sequence is CASSQGTSGSYAKNIQYF. The CDR3 region has the DNA TGCGCCAGCAGCCAAGGGACTAGCGGGAGCTACGCCAAAAACATTCAGTACTTC.

The chain employs TRBV6-6 and TRBJ1-3; no definite D call. Germline loops: CDR1 MNHNY, CDR2 SVGAGI (reference sequence). Trimming pared 5 bases from V and 0 bases from J, leaving 8 bases between. The CDR3 runs 14 residues. The chain's CDR3 is CASSLTNSGNTIYF. The DNA for the CDR3 is TGTGCCAGCAGTCTTACAAACTCTGGAAACACCATATATTTT.

This chain joins TRBV5-1 and TRBJ2-7, with TRBD1 matching 10 bases. The CDR3 totals 18 residues. From germline, CDR1 is SGHRS and CDR2 YFSETQ. The V segment lost 1 base and the J segment 5 bases; nucleotides outside the gene matches: 15. CDR3 sequence (DNA): TGCGCCAGCAGCTTGCGAGGTTTGGGACAGGGGCGTCCACACGAGCAGTACTTC. This translates into CASSLRGLGQGRPHEQYF.

This sequence joins TRBV20-1 and TRBJ1-2; no reliable D call. Germline assignment: CDR1 DFQATT and CDR2 SNEGSKA (reference sequence). CDR3 length equals 10 residues. Between the trimmed V and J ends, which lost 5 bases and 4 bases, there was a span of 5 bases. CDR3 nucleotides: TGCAGTGCTTTTCGCTATGGCTACACCTTC. Translated, it gives CSAFRYGYTF.

This rearrangement joins TRBV15 to TRBJ1-1; 8 bases are a match to TRBD1. Germline CDR1 reads LNHNV; CDR2 reads YYDKDF (reference sequence). The CDR3 totals 14 residues. With V trimmed by 5 bases and J by 1 base, 3 bases remained unmatched. This CDR3 reads CATSPGTGNTEAFF. The CDR3 DNA sequence: TGTGCCACCAGCCCCGGGACAGGGAACACTGAAGCTTTCTTT.